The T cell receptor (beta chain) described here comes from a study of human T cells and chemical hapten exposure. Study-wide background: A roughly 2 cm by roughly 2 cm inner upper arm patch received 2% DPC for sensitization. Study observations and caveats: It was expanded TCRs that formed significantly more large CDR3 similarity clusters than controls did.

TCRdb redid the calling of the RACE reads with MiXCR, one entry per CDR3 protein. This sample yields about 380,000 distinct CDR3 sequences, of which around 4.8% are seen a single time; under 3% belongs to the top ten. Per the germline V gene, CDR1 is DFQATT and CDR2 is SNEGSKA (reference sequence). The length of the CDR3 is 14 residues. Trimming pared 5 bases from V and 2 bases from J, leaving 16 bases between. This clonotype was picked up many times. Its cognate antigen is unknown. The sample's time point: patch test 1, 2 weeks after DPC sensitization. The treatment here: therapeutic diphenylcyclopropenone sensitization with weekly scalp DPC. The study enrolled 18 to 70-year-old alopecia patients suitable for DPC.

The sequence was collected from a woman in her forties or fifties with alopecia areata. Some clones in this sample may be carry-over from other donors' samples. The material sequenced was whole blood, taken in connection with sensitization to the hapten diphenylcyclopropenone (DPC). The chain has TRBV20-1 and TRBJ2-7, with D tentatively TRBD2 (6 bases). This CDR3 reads CSAYSTGTAYEQYF. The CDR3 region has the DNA TGCAGTGCTTATTCCACCGGGACTGCCTACGAGCAGTACTTC.